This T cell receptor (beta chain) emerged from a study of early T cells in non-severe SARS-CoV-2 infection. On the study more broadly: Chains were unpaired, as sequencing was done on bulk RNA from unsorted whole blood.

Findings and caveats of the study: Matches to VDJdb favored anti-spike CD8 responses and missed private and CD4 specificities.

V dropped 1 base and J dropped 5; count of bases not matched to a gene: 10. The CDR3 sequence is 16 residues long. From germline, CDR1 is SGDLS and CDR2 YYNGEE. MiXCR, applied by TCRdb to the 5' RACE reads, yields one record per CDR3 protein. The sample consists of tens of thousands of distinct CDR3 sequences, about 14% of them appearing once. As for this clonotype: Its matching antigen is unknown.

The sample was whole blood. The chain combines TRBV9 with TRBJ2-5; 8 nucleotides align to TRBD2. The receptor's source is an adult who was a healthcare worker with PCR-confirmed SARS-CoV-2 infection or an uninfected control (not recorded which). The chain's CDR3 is CASSVRLAKGRETQYF. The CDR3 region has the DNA TGTGCCAGCAGCGTAAGACTAGCGAAGGGGAGGGAGACCCAGTACTTC.